This passage covers 7 T cell receptor beta chains from one sample sequenced in a study of cytomegalovirus exposure and HLA in healthy donors. Vbeta (60) and Jbeta (13) primers were used in the PCR. Data came from immunoSEQ multiplex PCR; TCRdb stores just in-frame clones and leaves some out. In the table there are approximately 170,000 clones, approximately 62% of which are singletons. Sequenced sample: PBMCs. The receptors derive from a man aged 45-65 years in good health and CMV-seronegative.

This clone was detected only a few times. The rearrangement links TRBV14 to TRBJ1-2; D is undetermined. Germline CDR1 SGHDN, CDR2 FVKESK. Trimming took 0 bases from V and 5 from J, leaving 7 bases between them. The CDR3 extends over 13 amino acids. The DNA of the CDR3 is TGTGCCAGCAGCCAAGAATCGGGATATGGCTACACCTTC. This codes for CASSQESGYGYTF.

The rearrangement joins TRBV5-1 to TRBJ1-2; 7 positions agree with TRBD1. The CDR3 sequence is 14 residues long. J lost 4 bases, V lost 0 bases, and 3 bases had no gene match. The germline V gene has CDR1 SGHRS and CDR2 YFSETQ. As DNA, the CDR3 is TGCGCCAGCAGCTTGGAGCCAGGGGGCTATGGCTACACCTTC. This encodes CASSLEPGGYGYTF.

The chain recombines TRBV28 with TRBJ1-1; D is uncertain. The CDR3 is made up of 12 amino acids. Germline V gives CDR1 MDHEN, CDR2 SYDVKM. V dropped 5 bases and J dropped 8 bases, with 12 bases sitting between them. The CDR3 sequence is CASSLAPGEAFF. CDR3 coding DNA: TGTGCCAGCAGTCTAGCTCCGGGCGAAGCTTTCTTT.

This clone was observed once. The CDR3 spells CASGLGQGVFSPLHF. As DNA, the CDR3 is TGTGCCAGCGGGTTGGGACAGGGAGTATTCTCACCCCTCCACTTT. The chain carries TRBV2 and TRBJ1-6, with 9 bases lining up with TRBD1. J lost 10 bases, V lost 8 bases, and 12 bases had no gene match. CDR1 SNHLY and CDR2 FYNNEI come from the germline V gene. The CDR3 has 15 amino acids.

There are a few counts of this clone. V gene TRBV5-6 combines with J gene TRBJ2-5; TRBD1 agrees at 10 bases. The CDR3 length is 15 residues. CDR1 and CDR2 (germline): SGHDT, YYEEEE. J gave up 4 bases and V 5 bases, and 8 bases lay outside the gene matches. The CDR3 sequence is CASSHTTGGSETQYF. CDR3 nucleotide sequence: TGTGCCAGCAGTCATACGACAGGGGGCTCAGAGACCCAGTACTTC.

This clone appeared a single time. The chain links TRBV29-1 to TRBJ2-5; D gene uncertain. Matching the DNA end better, TRBJ2-7 makes the J call doubtful. The CDR3 has 14 residues. Germline V gene lookup returns CDR1 SQVTM and CDR2 ANQGSEA. Written as DNA, the CDR3 is TGCAGCGTTTTCCCCGACTCTTCCCCCTACGAGCAGTACTTC. It codes for CSVFPDSSPYEQYF.

The V gene is TRBV5-5, the J gene TRBJ2-4; D remains ambiguous. Germline CDR1 and CDR2: SGHKS and YYEKEE (reference sequence). CDR3 length: 14 residues. The V gene lost 4 bases and the J gene lost 0 bases, with 8 bases spanning the gap. CDR3 DNA sequence: TGTGCCAGCAGCCAGGCACTAGCCAAAAACATTCAGTACTTC. Translated: CASSQALAKNIQYF.